A selection of T cell receptor beta chains follows, all from one sample in a study of cytomegalovirus exposure and HLA in healthy donors. Clones were sequenced by immunoSEQ multiplex PCR, and TCRdb holds only the in-frame ones, with some missing. The data contain over 200,000 clones, over 80% of them singletons. The sequenced material came from PBMCs. The receptors were sampled from a woman aged 25 to 39 in good health and CMV-seropositive. CDR3s include the opening cysteine and the closing phenylalanine or tryptophan. A clone size is listed for some rows: how often the clone was seen (once, few, many), or a class if it is expanded.

- | TRBJ1-1 | TRBV6-5 | CASSYGSAGNTEAFF
- | TRBJ2-7 | TRBV18 | CASSTGNTREQYF
- | TRBJ2-2 | TRBV6-4 | CASSEEGSASTGELFF
- | TRBJ2-7 | TRBV7-9 | CASSLAPYYEQYF
- | TRBJ1-1 | TRBV7-8 | CASSSQQNRVSTEAFF
- | TRBJ2-3 | TRBV9 | CASSADGWAPDTQYF
- | TRBJ2-5 | TRBV30 | CAWGLYRGGETQYF
- | TRBJ1-5 | TRBV19 | CASSRGTAENQPQHF
- | TRBJ2-1 | TRBV11-3 | CASRRTFSNEQFF
- | TRBJ2-7 | TRBV5-4 | CASSFGRAYEQYF
- | TRBJ2-2 | TRBV29-1 | CSSGSPGELFF
- | TRBJ1-1 | TRBV2 | CASRRTGRTEAFF
- | TRBJ2-3 | TRBV5-1 | CASSLGTGADTQYF
- | TRBJ2-1 | TRBV7-9 | CASSFPKGAYNEQFF
- | TRBJ2-5 | TRBV7-3 | CASSLMGGPQETQYF
many | TRBJ2-2 | TRBV5-1 | CASSTATSRNTGELFF